Shown below are 19 T cell receptor beta chains from a single sample sequenced in a study of blood T cell repertoires in COVID-19. Data came from immunoSEQ multiplex PCR; TCRdb stores just in-frame clones and leaves some out. In the table there are roughly 320,000 clones, approximately 90% of which are singletons. The specimen sequenced was PBMCs or T cells enriched from blood (not recorded which). These receptors came from a man aged 30 to 45 who had recovered from COVID-19.

The chain couples TRBV6-6 to TRBJ1-1, with a tentative D call TRBD1 (5 bases). Per the germline V gene, CDR1 is MNHNY and CDR2 is SVGAGI (reference sequence). V shed 10 bases and J shed 4 bases, with 13 bases lying between them. The CDR3 contains 12 residues. CDR3: CATIGGGTEAFF. The CDR3 DNA reads TGTGCCACCATCGGGGGAGGCACTGAAGCTTTCTTT.

The V call is TRBV9, the J call TRBJ2-1, with 7 nucleotides matching TRBD2. The length of the CDR3 is 15 residues. Germline loops: CDR1 SGDLS, CDR2 YYNGEE. V was pared by 4 bases and J by 5 bases, with 9 bases of the junction left unmatched. CDR3 nucleotides: TGTGCCAGCAGCCCGGGGGGAAGGACGAACAATGAGCAGTTCTTC. Encoded protein: CASSPGGRTNNEQFF.

V and J are TRBV24-1 and TRBJ2-1; D is unclear. Per germline, CDR1 KGHDR and CDR2 SFDVKD. The CDR3 contains 11 residues. V was trimmed by 5 bases and J by 10 bases, leaving 8 bases between them. The CDR3 region has the DNA TGTGCCACCAGTGTCCAGGCCGAGCAGTTCTTC. Protein product: CATSVQAEQFF.

The V gene is TRBV19, the J gene TRBJ1-1; D uncertain. Germline CDR1 reads LNHDA; CDR2 reads SQIVND (reference sequence). The CDR3 has 14 residues. V was shortened by 3 bases and J by 4 bases, with 12 bases between the two germline ends. The CDR3 region is CASSIGRSITEAFF. CDR3 nucleotide sequence: TGTGCCAGTAGTATCGGCAGGTCGATCACTGAAGCTTTCTTT.

V usage is TRBV6-5 and J usage is TRBJ2-7; TRBD2 might be the D (7 bases). Per the germline V gene, CDR1 is MNHEY and CDR2 is SVGAGI. The length of the CDR3 is 14 residues. The V gene lost 7 bases and the J gene lost 4 bases, with 17 bases spanning the gap. The CDR3 spells CASTEGGGPYEQYF. The DNA for the CDR3 is TGTGCCAGCACCGAGGGGGGGGGACCATACGAGCAGTACTTC.

The chain uses TRBV30 and TRBJ2-7, with TRBD2 matching 7 bases. The CDR3 spans 12 residues. Germline V gene sequence: CDR1 GTSNPN, CDR2 SVGIG (reference sequence). Trimming removed 2 bases from V and 12 bases from J; junction bases left unmatched: 10. This CDR3 is CAWSLRGGPGYF. CDR3 sequence (DNA): TGTGCCTGGAGTTTGCGCGGGGGACCAGGGTACTTC.

The chain employs TRBV11-2 and TRBJ1-1, with a tentative D call TRBD1 (5 bases). CDR1 SGHAT and CDR2 FQNNGV come from the germline V gene. CDR3 length equals 14 residues. Trimming removed 0 bases at V and 4 bases at J, with 9 bases between. CDR3 region: CASSLERGSTEAFF. The CDR3 nucleotides are TGTGCCAGCAGCTTAGAGCGGGGGAGCACTGAAGCTTTCTTT.

In this sample, this clone turned up once. The gene calls are TRBV7-9 and TRBJ1-6; TRBD1 agrees at 8 bases. V was clipped by 1 base and J by 6 bases; unmatched bases: 5. The V gene's germline CDR1 is SEHNR and CDR2 FQNEAQ (reference sequence). The CDR3 runs 16 residues. DNA for the CDR3: TGTGCCAGCAGCTTAGGAGGACAGGGAGTTAATTCACCCCTCCACTTT. This codes for CASSLGGQGVNSPLHF. The whole variable domain, remainder taken from reference TRBV7-9 and TRBJ1-6, is DTGVSQNPRHKITKRGQNVTFRCDPISEHNRLYWYRQTLGQGPEFLTYFQNEAQLEKSRLLSDRFSAERPKGSFSTLEIQRTEQGDSAMYLCASSLGGQGVNSPLHFGNGTRLTVT.

The CDR3 protein is CASSLRTSGYNEQFF. The CDR3 nucleotides are TGTGCCAGCAGCTTACGGACTAGCGGATACAATGAGCAGTTCTTC. This chain connects TRBV11-2 to TRBJ2-1, with TRBD2 matching 10 bases. The germline V gene has CDR1 SGHAT and CDR2 FQNNGV. With V trimmed by 2 bases and J by 4 bases, 2 bases remained unmatched. CDR3 size: 15 residues.

J is TRBJ1-1 and V is TRBV5-1, with D tentatively TRBD1 (6 bases). CDR1 is SGHRS, CDR2 YFSETQ, per germline. This CDR3 contains 16 residues. V lost 5 bases and J 1 base, leaving 18 bases between the germline ends. The CDR3 DNA reads as TGCGCCAGCAGATCCCAACTTGGACAGACGAACACTGAAGCTTTCTTT. Encoded protein: CASRSQLGQTNTEAFF. Full variable domain (remainder filled in from reference TRBV5-1 and TRBJ1-1): KAGVTQTPRYLIKTRGQQVTLSCSPISGHRSVSWYQQTPGQGLQFLFEYFSETQRNKGNFPGRFSGRQFSNSRSEMNVSTLELGDSALYLCASRSQLGQTNTEAFFGQGTRLTVV.

V and J are TRBV6-1 and TRBJ1-2, with D perhaps TRBD1 (5 bases). V was pared by 3 bases and J by 2 bases, with 10 bases between. CDR1 and CDR2 from the germline V gene are MNHNS and SASEGT. The CDR3 length is 14 residues. CDR3 sequence (DNA): TGTGCCAGCAGTGACAGGGCCCGAAACTATGGCTACACCTTC. Translation: CASSDRARNYGYTF.

The rearrangement joins TRBV12-3 or TRBV12-4 to TRBJ1-6; D might be TRBD1 (5 bases). CDR3 length: 13 residues. V was clipped by 5 bases and J by 6 bases, with 8 bases between them. The CDR3 sequence is CASSPDSNSPLHF. DNA of the CDR3: TGTGCCAGCAGTCCCGACAGTAATTCACCCCTCCACTTT.

This sequence joins TRBV28 and TRBJ2-5; a weak D match, TRBD1 (6 bases). The CDR3 contains 10 residues. Germline V lookup: CDR1 MDHEN, CDR2 SYDVKM. Trimming pared 8 bases from V and 12 bases from J, leaving 13 bases between. As DNA, the CDR3 is TGTGCCAGCGGATCATACAGGGAGTACTTC. It specifies CASGSYREYF.

The genes are TRBV11-2 and TRBJ1-1, with TRBD1 identical over 9 bases. The CDR3 sequence is 16 residues long. V gave up 5 bases and J gave up 3 bases; unmatched junction bases: 10. Germline V gene data show CDR1 as SGHAT and CDR2 as FQNNGV. DNA for the CDR3: TGTGCCAGCAGCACCCGGGACAGGGTAGGGGACACTGAAGCTTTCTTT. It specifies CASSTRDRVGDTEAFF.

The sample holds a few counts of this clone. This sequence joins TRBV6-2 or TRBV6-3 and TRBJ1-5; no clear D. The germline V gene has CDR1 MNHEY and CDR2 SVGEGT. The CDR3 is 15 amino acids. Trimming stripped 2 bases from V and 4 bases from J, with 12 bases between. For the CDR3, the DNA is TGTGCCAGCAGTTACGAGGGTCTTGGGAATCAGCCCCAGCATTTT. Amino acid sequence: CASSYEGLGNQPQHF.

The chain joins TRBV2 to TRBJ1-5; TRBD1 agrees at 9 bases. With V trimmed by 11 bases and J by 4 bases, 3 bases remained unmatched. CDR1 and CDR2 from the germline V gene are SNHLY and FYNNEI. CDR3 size: 12 residues. The CDR3 reads CAAGTGNQPQHF. Written as DNA, the CDR3 is TGTGCCGCCGGGACAGGGAATCAGCCCCAGCATTTT.

The chain carries TRBV5-1 and TRBJ2-7, with D maybe TRBD1 (5 bases). The CDR3 is 16 residues long. The germline V gene has CDR1 SGHRS and CDR2 YFSETQ. V lost 4 bases, J lost 6 bases, and 23 bases lay in between. Here the CDR3 DNA reads TGCGCCAGCAGCCTACCCCGGACCGGATTTCAGGGCGAGCAGTACTTC. Its protein is CASSLPRTGFQGEQYF.

The rearrangement uses TRBV5-1 and TRBJ1-2; TRBD1 agrees at 7 bases. The CDR3 is 13 residues long. The V and J ends lost 4 bases and 7 bases, in that order; junction bases with no gene match: 7. Germline V gene lookup returns CDR1 SGHRS and CDR2 YFSETQ. CDR3 sequence: CASSTDRAGGYTF. The CDR3 DNA sequence: TGCGCCAGCAGCACAGACAGGGCGGGTGGCTACACCTTC.

The chain is built from TRBV7-9 and TRBJ2-7; the D gene is possibly TRBD1 (6 bases). The V and J ends lost 4 bases and 5 bases respectively, with 18 bases between them. This CDR3 has 15 residues. Germline lookup yields CDR1 SEHNR and CDR2 FQNEAQ (reference sequence). CDR3 region: CASSSSYRESNEQYF. The CDR3 nucleotides are TGTGCCAGCAGCTCCTCCTACAGGGAAAGCAACGAGCAGTACTTC.